This T cell receptor beta chain came from a study of T-cell reconstitution after alpha-beta-depleted transplantation in children. Study-level points and caveats: Some patients showed high day-60 TCRbeta diversity, which derived from surviving recipient T cells and thymic progenitors. Newly produced T cells mostly provided counts and TCRbeta diversity after one year, as hyperexpanded clones declined. By about two months after transplant, alpha-beta T cells reportedly arose from several hundred graft clones that had expanded.

With regard to this clonotype: Its antigen is undetermined.

Germline-derived CDR1 and CDR2 are SGHRS and YFSETQ. The trim removed 5 bases at V and 9 bases at J, leaving 11 bases unmatched. This CDR3 has 15 residues. The authors prepared the TCRbeta library with unique molecular identifiers. TCRdb analysed the PCR reads with MiXCR anew, one entry per CDR3 protein. The table shows 200,000 to 250,000 distinct CDR3 sequences, with roughly 11% occurring only once. Sequenced material: PBMCs, taken before TCRalphabeta/CD19-depleted stem cell transplant. The chain uses TRBV5-1 and TRBJ2-2, with TRBD2 matching over 9 bases. The source of this sequence is a child younger than two with acute myeloid leukemia, due to receive a stem cell transplant. The CDR3 here is CASSLAGAITRELFF. CDR3 nucleotides: TGCGCCAGCAGTTTAGCGGGAGCCATTACCCGGGAGCTGTTTTTT.